Following are 30 T cell receptor beta chains from one sample sequenced in a study of tumor-infiltrating lymphocytes in primary liver carcinoma (TCRdb year 2017). Without any cell sorting, total RNA and DNA were extracted together from about 19-30 mg of bulk tissue using the AllPrep DNA/RNA mini kit. The sequencer listed for this sample is Illumina HiSeq 2500. A constant-region primer and ProtoScript II reverse transcriptase were used to reverse-transcribe TCRbeta-specific cDNA from about 500 ng total RNA. Three nested multiplex PCR rounds, following a slightly modified ARM-PCR procedure, were used to build the TCRbeta libraries. Each of the first two PCR rounds ran for around 9 cycles and used multiplex TRBV1-TRBV30 forward primers together with a Cbeta reverse primer. The public reads were reprocessed in TCRdb via fastp at Q25 and MiXCR, keeping in-frame beta chains. CDR3 protein sequences are deduplicated, and each keeps its most common genes and DNA. This sample holds just under 95,000 distinct CDR3 sequences; just over 65% were observed only once. Around 25% of the sample goes to the ten largest clones.

Sequencing was performed on tumor-adjacent normal liver tissue. These receptors all stem from a middle-aged man with primary liver carcinoma and hepatitis B virus infection.

Remarks on this clonotype: One end of the junction is discordant with germline, which a read error may explain. J is TRBJ2-7 and V is TRBV11-2; no clear D. Germline-derived CDR1 and CDR2 are SGHAT and FQNNGV. The CDR3 runs 16 residues. CDR3 DNA: TGTGACAGCAGCTTAGATAGTTCCTACCTCTCCTACGAGCAATACTTC. It is translated as CDSSLDSSYLSYEQYF.

A remark on this clonotype: A junction boundary mismatches the germline segment, possibly from a read error. This chain connects TRBV12-3 or TRBV12-4 to TRBJ2-7, with D maybe TRBD2 (6 bases). The CDR3 runs to 14 residues. CDR3 sequence (DNA): TGTGCCAGCAGTTCTGGGACTGTCTCCAACGAGCAGTGTTTC. This codes for CASSSGTVSNEQCF.

As to this clonotype: A clone one base away is much larger, so this may be a read error. The V and J genes are TRBV28 and TRBJ2-7; D might be TRBD1 (5 bases). The germline gives CDR1 MDHEN, CDR2 SYDVKM. This CDR3 has 13 residues. DNA for the CDR3: TGTGCCAGCAGTTTAATACAGGCTGACGAGCAGCACTTC. Protein sequence: CASSLIQADEQHF.

The chain joins TRBV10-2 to TRBJ2-2, with 9 bases matching TRBD2. Losses at the gene ends were 4 bases for V and 0 bases for J; bases not matched to a gene: 12. The CDR3 runs to 19 residues. Germline loops: CDR1 WSHSY, CDR2 SAAADI. Here the CDR3 DNA reads TGCGCCAGCAGTGGCCCGAGACTAGCGGACCTTCCGAACACCGGGGAGCTGTTTTTT. Its protein is CASSGPRLADLPNTGELFF.

This clonotype was seen at least ten times. V and J are TRBV28 and TRBJ2-2; D remains ambiguous. Between the trimmed V and J ends, which lost 10 bases and 2 bases, there was a span of 14 bases. Looked up from germline, CDR1 is MDHEN and CDR2 is SYDVKM. This CDR3 comprises 14 residues. The CDR3 loop is CATWSRANTGELFF. CDR3 nucleotides: TGTGCCACATGGTCAAGGGCCAACACCGGGGAGCTGTTTTTT.

For this clonotype: Compared with germline, one end of the junction differs, possibly owing to a read error. The CDR3 spells CASSFRVSNRPQHF. The CDR3 DNA sequence: TGTGCCAGCAGTTTCCGAGTTAGCAATCGGCCCCAGCACTTT. The rearrangement joins TRBV28 to TRBJ1-5; D gene uncertain. Germline V gene data show CDR1 as MDHEN and CDR2 as SYDVKM. The CDR3 is made up of 14 amino acids.

This clonotype has only a few counts. The conserved phenylalanine or tryptophan is not found at the CDR3 terminus, so this likely reflects a read error. The chain employs TRBV5-5 and TRBJ2-7; D might be TRBD1 (5 bases). Germline V gene sequence: CDR1 SGHKS, CDR2 YYEKEE (reference sequence). Between the trimmed V and J ends, which lost 3 bases and 3 bases, there was a span of 7 bases. This CDR3 region has 12 residues. The CDR3: CASSSDSYEQYL. For the CDR3, the DNA is TGTGCCAGCAGCTCTGACAGCTACGAGCAGTACTTA.

Comment on this clonotype: The junction departs from germline at one end; a sequencing error may be responsible. The CDR3: CVSSRVRNTQYF. DNA of the CDR3: TGTGTCAGCAGCAGGGTCAGGAATACGCAGTATTTT. The chain couples TRBV14 to TRBJ2-3; D may be TRBD1 (5 bases). Germline lookup yields CDR1 SGHDN and CDR2 FVKESK. This CDR3 contains 12 residues.

This clonotype was detected many times. A much larger clone lies a single base off, so this may be a read error. The gene calls are TRBV11-2 and TRBJ1-1; D is possibly TRBD1 (6 bases). Germline values: CDR1 SGHAT, CDR2 FQNNGV. This CDR3 contains 13 residues. Here the CDR3 reads CASSLDQGMEASF. CDR3 DNA sequence: TGTGCCAGCAGCTTAGACCAGGGGATGGAAGCTTCCTTT. Filled out from reference TRBV11-2 and TRBJ1-1, the complete variable domain reads EAGVAQSPRYKIIEKRQSVAFWCNPISGHATLYWYQQILGQGPKLLIQFQNNGVVDDSQLPKDRFSAERLKGVDSTLKIQPAKLEDSAVYLCASSLDQGMEASFGQGTRLTVV.

This clonotype was detected once. A much larger clone differs by one base, so this may be a read error. V gene TRBV10-3 combines with J gene TRBJ2-2; no firm D call. V lost 6 bases, J lost 3 bases, and 8 bases lay in between. Germline lookup yields CDR1 ENHRY and CDR2 SYGVKD. The CDR3 totals 13 residues. The CDR3 DNA follows: TGTGCCATCAGGGCGCATGACACCGGGGAGCTGTTTTTT. Translating gives CAIRAHDTGELFF.

In this sample, this clonotype turned up many times. The genes are TRBV10-3 and TRBJ1-1; D gene uncertain. The V and J ends lost 4 bases and 6 bases respectively, with 15 bases between them. This CDR3 comprises 14 residues. The germline V gene has CDR1 ENHRY and CDR2 SYGVKD. CDR3 coding DNA: TGTGCCATCAGTGTTCAAAGGGCCGGGGCTGAAGCTTTCTTT. This sequence encodes CAISVQRAGAEAFF.

On this clonotype: Relative to the germline gene, one junction end is altered; a read error may explain this. The rearrangement uses TRBV10-2 and TRBJ2-1; TRBD2 might be the D (5 bases). CDR3 length: 12 residues. Germline-derived CDR1 and CDR2 are WSHSY and SAAADI. The CDR3: CASSRPPGEQSF. The CDR3 coding sequence is TGCGCCAGCAGTCGCCCCCCTGGGGAGCAGTCCTTC.

In regard to this clonotype: At one end, the junction sequence differs from germline, possibly due to a read error. The chain combines TRBV4-1 with TRBJ2-1, with D unresolved. CDR1 is MGHRA, CDR2 YSYEKL, per germline. This CDR3 is 13 amino acids long. CDR3 in DNA: TGCGCCAGCAGCTCCCCCCCCGGGTCGGAGCAGTTCTTT. It specifies CASSSPPGSEQFF.

This clonotype was counted a single time. A read error may explain this, as a much larger clone is one base away. This chain joins TRBV7-6 and TRBJ2-5; 7 bases line up with TRBD1. Germline assignment: CDR1 SGHVS and CDR2 FNYEAQ. The CDR3 is made up of 12 amino acids. CDR3 sequence reads: CASTQGEQTRYF. In DNA, the CDR3 is TGTGCCAGCACCCAGGGGGAACAGACCCGGTACTTC.

Turning to this clonotype: At one end the junction does not follow the germline gene, possibly because of a read error. The gene calls are TRBV6-1 and TRBJ2-7; no clear D gene. CDR1 and CDR2 from the germline V gene are MNHNS and SASEGT. This CDR3 is built from 13 residues. The DNA for the CDR3 is TGTGCCAGCAATGAAGCGTATTACGTCGAGCAGTACTTC. Its translation: CASNEAYYVEQYF.

In the case of this clonotype: A much larger clone lies one base from this, so it may be a read error. The V call is TRBV30, the J call TRBJ2-5, with D perhaps being TRBD1 or TRBD2 (5 bases each). Germline V gives CDR1 GTSNPN, CDR2 SVGIG (reference sequence). This CDR3 is built from 12 residues. The CDR3 loop reads CACSGGLETQYF. DNA of the CDR3: TGTGCCTGTAGTGGGGGTTTGGAGACCCAGTACTTC.

Of note for this clonotype: At one boundary the junction diverges from the germline segment, which might be a read error. The rearrangement joins TRBV6-5 to TRBJ2-1; D is ambiguous. Germline lookup yields CDR1 MNHEY and CDR2 SVGAGI. The CDR3 sequence is 18 residues long. CDR3 protein: CVSSYPQYWMGPDNEQFF. In DNA form, the CDR3 reads TGTGTCAGCAGTTACCCTCAGTATTGGATGGGCCCCGACAATGAGCAGTTCTTC.

This clonotype came up many times. The genes are TRBV29-1 and TRBJ1-1; 8 nucleotides line up with TRBD1. The trim removed 8 bases at V and 6 bases at J, leaving 11 bases unmatched. The CDR3 is made up of 13 amino acids. Looked up from germline, CDR1 is SQVTM and CDR2 is ANQGSEA. CDR3 loop: CSPSPGGSAEAFF. CDR3 sequence (DNA): TGCAGCCCCAGCCCAGGGGGCAGTGCTGAAGCTTTCTTT.

The J gene is TRBJ1-1, the V gene TRBV28, with D unclear. Germline lookup yields CDR1 MDHEN and CDR2 SYDVKM. The CDR3 consists of 12 residues. Trimming stripped 5 bases from V and 3 bases from J, with 7 bases between. CDR3 coding DNA: TGTGCCAGCAGTCCCCCTCACACTGAAGCTTTCTTT. Its translation: CASSPPHTEAFF.

On this clonotype: A much larger clone lies one base from this, so it may be a read error. The rearrangement links TRBV12-3 or TRBV12-4 to TRBJ1-1; D is uncertain. This CDR3 has 12 residues. Trimming shortened V by 6 bases and J by 1 base, and 6 bases separated the two germline ends. The CDR3: CASSHANTEAFF. The CDR3 DNA reads TGTGCCAGCAGCCATGCGAACACTGAAGCTTTCTTT.

Concerning this clonotype: The junction does not match germline at one end; this may be a read error. The rearrangement joins TRBV6-2 or TRBV6-3 to TRBJ2-7; 7 nucleotides match TRBD2. The CDR3 runs 14 residues. Germline CDR1 reads MNHEY; CDR2 reads SVGEGT. CDR3 sequence: CASKTSRNAYERYF. CDR3 nucleotides: TGTGCCAGCAAGACTAGCAGAAACGCCTACGAGCGGTACTTC.

V is TRBV11-1 and J is TRBJ1-1; 8 bases are a match to TRBD1. CDR1 and CDR2 (germline): SGHAT, FQDESV (reference sequence). This CDR3 spans 12 amino acids. Trimming took 1 base from V and 11 from J; bases not matched to a gene: 3. The CDR3: CASSLGTGNAFF. The CDR3 DNA reads TGTGCCAGCAGCTTAGGGACAGGGAATGCTTTCTTT.

The chain joins TRBV5-1 to TRBJ1-2; D gene ambiguous. CDR1 and CDR2 (germline): SGHRS, YFSETQ. The CDR3 consists of 14 residues. Trimming took off 0 bases at V and 2 bases at J, with 8 bases between the two ends. CDR3 region: CASSLAPENYGYTF. CDR3 in DNA: TGCGCCAGCAGCTTGGCCCCGGAAAACTATGGCTACACCTTC.

Concerning this clonotype: The junction and the germline gene differ at one end; a read error may be behind it. The V and J genes are TRBV12-3 or TRBV12-4 and TRBJ2-2, with 8 bases identical to TRBD2. This CDR3 is built from 14 residues. The CDR3, as DNA: TGTGCCAGCGCAGGCGGGGGGTTCGGCGGGGAGCTGTTCTTT. The encoded protein is CASAGGGFGGELFF.

For this clonotype: Because the CDR3 is missing its conserved closing phenylalanine or tryptophan, this is likely a read error. The chain combines TRBV5-5 with TRBJ2-2; D assignment may be TRBD1 or TRBD2 (5 bases each). Germline CDR1 and CDR2: SGHKS and YYEKEE (reference sequence). This CDR3 is 16 amino acids long. The CDR3 DNA reads as TGTGCCAACAGCTGGGGCGTGGCGGGCGGAACCGGGGAGCTGTTTTGT. Protein: CANSWGVAGGTGELFC.

On this clonotype itself: The junction departs from the called germline gene at one end, perhaps through a read error. This sequence joins TRBV6-2 or TRBV6-3 and TRBJ1-4, with a tentative D call TRBD1 (5 bases). Germline V lookup: CDR1 MNHEY, CDR2 SVGEGT. CDR3 length: 14 residues. This chain's CDR3 is CACSRTGWREKLFF. The CDR3 DNA sequence: TGTGCCTGCAGTCGCACAGGATGGCGAGAAAAACTGTTTTTT.

This clonotype has just one count. Germline and junction disagree at one end, which may indicate a read error. The chain recombines TRBV6-1 with TRBJ2-1; 9 bases map to TRBD2. Germline V gives CDR1 MNHNS, CDR2 SASEGT. The CDR3 has 14 amino acids. The CDR3 DNA follows: TGTGCCAGCAGCCCTAGCGGGACCTACAAAGAGCAGTTTTTC. It codes for CASSPSGTYKEQFF.

On this clonotype itself: This may come from a read error, since a much larger clone is one base off. The chain couples TRBV6-1 to TRBJ2-3; 7 bases line up with TRBD2. Looked up from germline, CDR1 is MNHNS and CDR2 is SASEGT. The CDR3 covers 14 residues. The CDR3 protein is CASNERGVPDTQYF. CDR3 nucleotide sequence: TGTGCCAGCAATGAACGGGGGGTCCCAGATACGCAGTATTTT.

This clonotype was recorded at least ten times. The gene calls are TRBV5-4 and TRBJ1-1; 8 bases map to TRBD1. The CDR3 runs to 18 residues. The V gene's germline CDR1 is SGHNT and CDR2 YYREEE (reference sequence). V shed 0 bases, J shed 7 bases, and the junction held 17 bases outside the gene matches. The CDR3 region is CASSLDWRLAGDRGEAFF. DNA of the CDR3: TGTGCCAGCAGCTTGGATTGGCGCCTGGCAGGCGACAGGGGTGAAGCTTTCTTT.

The sample holds many counts of this clonotype. The chain recombines TRBV29-1 with TRBJ2-2; D might be TRBD1 (5 bases). The germline V gene has CDR1 SQVTM and CDR2 ANQGSEA. Trimming cost V 6 bases and J 3 bases, with 14 bases left between them. The CDR3 spans 14 residues. The CDR3 spells CSVTQGAHTGELFF. The CDR3, as DNA: TGCAGCGTCACCCAGGGTGCCCACACCGGGGAGCTGTTTTTT.